This T cell receptor beta chain was sequenced during a study of T cell repertoires in cytomegalovirus infection. Study-wide results and caveats: Summed frequency of public TCR beta families distinguished CMV carriers with the relevant HLA. HLA-C-restricted CMV clonotypes gave the most frequent clonotype in two of eight donors.

Each CDR3 protein gets one entry after TCRdb re-called the reads with MiXCR. The table shows about 190,000 distinct CDR3 sequences, with roughly 9% occurring only once. Worth noting for this clonotype: Antigen specificity is unknown.

The TCR sequence derives from a human donor in good health (CMV status not recorded). Some clones in this sample may be carry-over from other donors' samples. Specimen: PBMCs.

Here the CDR3 DNA reads TGCAGCTCCGGGACTAGCTTTTCCTACGAGCAGTACTTC. Translation: CSSGTSFSYEQYF. The chain carries TRBV20-1 and TRBJ2-7; 9 nucleotides agree with TRBD2. Germline CDR1 and CDR2: DFQATT and SNEGSKA (reference sequence). This CDR3 spans 13 amino acids.